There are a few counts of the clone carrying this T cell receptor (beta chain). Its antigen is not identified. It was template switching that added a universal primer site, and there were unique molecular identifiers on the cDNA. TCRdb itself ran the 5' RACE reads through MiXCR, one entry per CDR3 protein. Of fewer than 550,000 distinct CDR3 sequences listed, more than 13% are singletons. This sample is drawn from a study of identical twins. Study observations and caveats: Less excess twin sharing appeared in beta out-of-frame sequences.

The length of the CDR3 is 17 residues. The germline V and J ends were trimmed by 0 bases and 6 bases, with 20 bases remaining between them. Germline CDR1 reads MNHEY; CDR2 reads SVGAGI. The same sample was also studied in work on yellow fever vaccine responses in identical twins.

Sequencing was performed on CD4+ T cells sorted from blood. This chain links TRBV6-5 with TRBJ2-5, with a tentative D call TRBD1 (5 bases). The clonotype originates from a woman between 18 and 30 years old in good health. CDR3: CASSYSFDHPKGKTQYF. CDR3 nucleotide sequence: TGTGCCAGCAGTTACTCCTTTGATCATCCAAAGGGGAAGACCCAGTACTTC.